These 21 T cell receptor beta chains originate from one sample sequenced in a study of CD8+ T cells in alopecia areata. It was cDNA, reverse transcribed from extracted RNA, that served as the sequencing template. Only in-frame clones appear in the TCRdb table, and some are missing; sequencing was by immunoSEQ multiplex PCR. The sample holds approximately 280,000 clones, and no clone turns up only once. The authors sorted pooled cutaneous lymph node cells using CD4, CD8alpha, NKG2D, NKG2ACE and other markers. Source material: CD4+ T cells sorted from a lymph node. These TCRs come from a C3H/HeJ mouse with alopecia areata. This mouse strain has H2-k as its MHC haplotype.

This clone has only a few counts. The gene names here belong to mouse. The read finishes 4 residues shy of the CDR3 end, and the germline J gene is used to complete it. The chain couples TRBV1 to TRBJ2-3; D possibly corresponds to TRBD1 (6 bases). The CDR3 length is 17 residues. Per germline, CDR1 NSQYPW and CDR2 LRSPGD (reference sequence). V dropped 0 bases and J dropped 0 bases, with 13 bases sitting between them. CDR3 DNA, as far as it was read: TGCACCTGCAGTGCAGATGCCAGGGGCTCTAGTGCAGAA. This encodes CTCSADARGSSAE. The whole CDR3 protein reads CTCSADARGSSAETLYF.

This clone was picked up a small number of times. Genes here carry mouse names. Other DNA sequences from this sample encode an identical CDR3 as well. The DNA read from the CDR3 is TGTGCCAGCAGCCAAGCTGGGGGGGCAGAA. Its protein is CASSQAGGAE. The entire CDR3 is CASSQAGGAETLYF. The rearrangement uses TRBV5 and TRBJ2-3, with 8 nucleotides matching TRBD2. The sequence runs out 4 residues before the end of the CDR3; the remainder is reconstructed from the germline J gene. Germline CDR1 LGHNA, CDR2 YNLKQL (reference sequence). This CDR3 spans 14 amino acids. Unmatched junction bases numbered 0, after V lost 1 base and J lost 3 bases.

About this clone: Gene names denote mouse genes. Read coverage stops 4 residues before the CDR3 terminus; the germline J gene supplies the remainder. Other DNA sequences in this specimen translate into the identical CDR3. V is TRBV13-2 and J is TRBJ1-2; 7 nucleotides align to TRBD1. Trimming at V came to 5 bases and at J to 3 bases, leaving 4 bases not matched to a gene. The CDR3 has 13 amino acids. In germline, CDR1 is NNHNN, CDR2 SYGAGS (reference sequence). CDR3: CASGGTGDSDYTF. CDR3 bases read: TGTGCCAGCGGGGGAACAGGGGACTCC.

This clone has more than one count but fewer than ten. Mouse names are used for the genes. The CDR3 goes on 3 residues after the read ends, and that part is filled in from the germline J gene. This CDR3 is also generated by other DNA sequences in the sample. The chain uses TRBV19 and TRBJ1-6; TRBD1 aligns across 8 bases. TRBJ1-6 is sorted into the ORF group, with uncertain function. Germline assignment: CDR1 FNHDT and CDR2 SITEND (reference sequence). J gave up 3 bases and V 5 bases, and 4 bases lay outside the gene matches. There are 15 residues in the CDR3. This CDR3 reads CASSTGTGYNSPLYF. The CDR3 DNA, read in part, is TGTGCCAGCAGCACCGGGACAGGCTATAATTCGCCC.

This clone was counted between two and nine times. Germline and genes: mouse. The CDR3 extends 4 residues past the end of the read, so its final part is completed from the germline J gene. The sample carries other DNA sequences with the same CDR3. V gene TRBV5 combines with J gene TRBJ2-1; TRBD2 matches at 10 bases. The V and J ends lost 1 base and 6 bases, in that order; junction bases with no gene match: 3. Germline values: CDR1 LGHNA, CDR2 YNLKQL (reference sequence). The CDR3 runs 15 residues. The DNA read from the CDR3 is TGTGCCAGCAGCCAAGCTGGGGGGGCTGGTGCT. Its translation is CASSQAGGAGA. In full, the CDR3 reads CASSQAGGAGAEQFF.

About this clone itself: Gene names are mouse gene names. The CDR3 goes on 4 residues after the read ends, and that part is filled in from the germline J gene. The chain couples TRBV31 to TRBJ2-2; no definite D call. V lost 0 bases to trimming and J lost 2 bases, with 10 bases between them. CDR3 length: 15 amino acids. Germline V gene sequence: CDR1 GKSSPN, CDR2 SITVG. The DNA read from the CDR3 is TGTGCCTGGAGTCTAAGCCAGGTCAACACCGGG. It yields the protein CAWSLSQVNTG. The full CDR3 protein is CAWSLSQVNTGQLYF.

In this sample, this clone turned up many times. Gene names denote mouse genes. The read terminates 4 residues ahead of where the CDR3 ends, so the germline J gene completes it. Other DNA sequences within the sample encode an identical CDR3. The J gene is TRBJ2-2, the V gene TRBV19, with D hard to call. This CDR3 contains 12 residues. The V end was cut by 3 bases, the J end by 1 base, with 1 base between. In germline, CDR1 is FNHDT, CDR2 SITEND (reference sequence). CDR3 amino acids: CASSRNTGQLYF. CDR3 DNA, as far as it was read: TGTGCCAGCAGTAGAAACACCGGG.

The table lists this clone with a few counts. Germline and genes here are mouse. The read comes to an end 4 residues before the CDR3 does, leaving the germline J gene to fill in the end. Other DNA sequences from this sample encode an identical CDR3 as well. This sequence joins TRBV13-3 and TRBJ2-1; TRBD1 matches at 7 bases. The CDR3 consists of 13 residues. V lost 3 bases to trimming and J lost 4 bases; unmatched junction nucleotides: 1. Per the germline V gene, CDR1 is NNHDY and CDR2 is SYVADS. The CDR3 protein is CASSAGQYAEQFF. Incomplete CDR3 DNA: TGTGCCAGCAGTGCGGGACAGTATGCT.

Points on this clone: All gene names here are mouse names. The read gets to within 3 residues of the CDR3 end, and the germline J gene fills in the rest. The chain employs TRBV13-3 and TRBJ1-6; D uncertain. TRBJ1-6 is an ORF, with its function uncertain. Germline CDR1 is NNHDY and CDR2 is SYVADS. CDR3 length: 13 residues. Trimming removed 0 bases at V and 11 bases at J, with 9 bases between. CDR3 DNA (partial): TGTGCCAGCAGTGATGAGGGTAGGGCGCCC. It specifies CASSDEGRAP. The CDR3 reads in full as CASSDEGRAPLYF.

This clone showed up just a few times. Gene names follow the mouse nomenclature. The read stops 4 residues short of the end of the CDR3; the missing end is completed from the germline J gene. Other DNA variants within this sample encode the same CDR3. The chain links TRBV17 to TRBJ2-1; TRBD2 agrees at 9 bases. With V trimmed by 3 bases and J by 1 base, 1 base remained unmatched. CDR3 length: 15 amino acids. Germline CDR1 MNHDT, CDR2 YYDKIL. The CDR3 loop is CASSSWGGNYAEQFF. The CDR3 DNA, read in part, is TGTGCTAGCAGTAGCTGGGGGGGGAACTATGCT.

A word on this clone: Genes here carry mouse names. The read ends 4 residues shy of where the CDR3 ends; the end is completed using the germline J gene. This sequence joins TRBV4 and TRBJ2-2, with TRBD1 matching over 10 bases. CDR1 and CDR2 from the germline V gene are LGHDT and YNNKQL (reference sequence). V lost 11 bases and J lost 2; bases outside the gene matches: 2. This CDR3 has 13 amino acids. The CDR3 bases that were read are TGTGCCGCGGGACAGGGGAACACCGGG. It is translated as CAAGQGNTG. The whole CDR3 reads CAAGQGNTGQLYF.

This clone was found a few times. Gene names follow the mouse nomenclature. The read halts 4 residues ahead of the CDR3 end, with the missing end drawn from the germline J gene. The rearrangement uses TRBV13-1 and TRBJ2-1; TRBD2 aligns across 11 bases. The CDR3 runs to 15 residues. Germline loops: CDR1 NSHNY, CDR2 SYGAGN. The CDR3 bases that were read are TGTGCCAGCAGTGAACTGGGGGGGCCCTTAGCT. Its translation is CASSELGGPLA. The CDR3, in full, reads CASSELGGPLAEQFF.

This clone has only a few counts. Mouse gene names apply. The read stops 4 residues short of the end of the CDR3; the missing end is completed from the germline J gene. Other DNA sequences from this sample encode an identical CDR3 as well. The V gene is TRBV13-2, the J gene TRBJ2-1, with D perhaps matching TRBD1 (5 bases). Germline assignment: CDR1 NNHNN and CDR2 SYGAGS (reference sequence). The CDR3 is 14 amino acids. CDR3 bases read: TGTGCCAGCGGTGATGGTCAGGGTGGAGCT. Its protein is CASGDGQGGA. The whole CDR3 reads CASGDGQGGAEQFF.

Concerning this clone itself: Any gene name here is a mouse gene name. The read terminates 4 residues ahead of where the CDR3 ends, so the germline J gene completes it. The chain employs TRBV13-1 and TRBJ2-7; weak D call: TRBD2 (7 bases). The CDR3 contains 14 residues. Germline loops: CDR1 NSHNY, CDR2 SYGAGN. The V gene lost 2 bases and the J gene lost 3 bases, with 12 bases spanning the gap. The CDR3 sequence is CASSEARGGYEQYF. The sequenced CDR3 bases are TGTGCCAGCAGTGAAGCGAGGGGGGGCTAT.

This clone was seen more than once but under ten times. Gene names and germline refer to mouse. The CDR3 end lies 4 residues beyond the end of the read and is filled in from the germline J gene. The same CDR3 can be traced to other DNA sequences in this sample. The chain links TRBV13-1 to TRBJ2-5, with 10 bases aligning to TRBD2. The V segment lost 3 bases and the J segment 0 bases; nucleotides outside the gene matches: 1. CDR3 size: 15 residues. Germline V CDR1 and CDR2: NSHNY, SYGAGN. The CDR3 bases that were read are TGTGCCAGCAGTGGGACTGGGGGAAACCAAGAC. It codes for CASSGTGGNQD. The entire CDR3 sequence reads CASSGTGGNQDTQYF.

Worth noting for this clone: Mouse names are used for the genes. CDR3 DNA (partial): TGTGCCTGGAGTCACAGGGGAGATGCAGAA. This encodes CAWSHRGDAE. From start to end, the CDR3 is CAWSHRGDAETLYF. The chain joins TRBV31 to TRBJ2-3, with TRBD1 identical over 7 bases. The CDR3 end falls 4 residues outside the read, so it is completed with the germline J gene. CDR3 length: 14 amino acids. Trimming took 1 base from V and 2 from J; bases not matched to a gene: 3. Germline V gives CDR1 GKSSPN, CDR2 SITVG.

This clone has more than one count but fewer than ten. The germline and genes are mouse ones. Read data end 4 residues before the CDR3 end; the end is taken from the germline J gene. The chain links TRBV13-1 to TRBJ2-3; TRBD2 matches at 8 bases. The germline CDR1 and CDR2 sequences are NSHNY and SYGAGN. V lost 0 bases, J lost 2 bases, and 5 bases stayed unmatched. The CDR3 totals 16 residues. The CDR3 reads CASSDGGGAPAETLYF. Incomplete CDR3 DNA: TGTGCCAGCAGTGATGGCGGGGGGGCGCCTGCAGAA.

In its sample, this clone was seen a few times. Mouse names are used for the genes. With the read ending 4 residues before the CDR3 end, the germline J gene is used to fill in that end. This sample includes further DNA sequences coding for the same CDR3. The chain joins TRBV13-2 to TRBJ2-1; TRBD1 aligns across 9 bases. CDR1 and CDR2 from the germline V gene are NNHNN and SYGAGS (reference sequence). V dropped 4 bases and J dropped 3; count of bases not matched to a gene: 2. The CDR3 consists of 14 residues. The CDR3 bases that were read are TGTGCCAGCGGTCCGGGACAGGGCTATGCT. Translating it yields CASGPGQGYA. The complete CDR3 sequence is CASGPGQGYAEQFF.

A word on this clone: Mouse germline and gene names are used. Coverage ceases 4 residues before the CDR3 finishes, and the germline J gene fills in the end. The chain joins TRBV5 to TRBJ2-1; the match to TRBD1 covers 7 bases. V dropped 0 bases and J dropped 3; count of bases not matched to a gene: 2. The CDR3 sequence is 15 residues long. Germline lookup yields CDR1 LGHNA and CDR2 YNLKQL (reference sequence). Incomplete CDR3 DNA: TGTGCCAGCAGCCAAGAGGGACAGCTCTATGCT. Its translation is CASSQEGQLYA. The whole CDR3 is CASSQEGQLYAEQFF.

This clone was seen a handful of times. Genes here carry mouse names. Read sequence stops 4 residues before the CDR3 end, and the germline J gene provides the missing end. V usage is TRBV13-1 and J usage is TRBJ2-3; 9 bases match TRBD2. The CDR3 is 16 amino acids. Germline V lookup: CDR1 NSHNY, CDR2 SYGAGN. V lost 3 bases and J lost 0; bases outside the gene matches: 5. The CDR3 DNA, read in part, is TGTGCCAGCAGTGGGGACTGGGCGCGTAGTGCAGAA. This codes for CASSGDWARSAE. Given in full, the CDR3 is CASSGDWARSAETLYF.

Turning to this clone: Here the gene names and germline are mouse. The read terminates 4 residues before the CDR3 end, so the remaining end is supplied by the germline J gene. The chain couples TRBV19 to TRBJ2-4, with 7 positions matching TRBD1. The CDR3 is 14 residues long. Trimming at V came to 4 bases and at J to 1 base, leaving 3 bases not matched to a gene. Germline V gene data show CDR1 as FNHDT and CDR2 as SITEND (reference sequence). This chain's CDR3 is CASSLTGGQNTLYF. CDR3 DNA (partial): TGTGCCAGCAGTCTTACAGGGGGTCAAAAC.